This TCR beta chain is drawn from a study of T-cell reconstitution after alpha-beta-depleted transplantation in children. The CDR3 runs to 13 residues. From germline, CDR1 is MNHEY and CDR2 SVGEGT. Trimming left V 8 bases short and J 2 bases short, with 9 bases between. Unique molecular identifiers were incorporated when the TCRbeta library was constructed. TCRdb used MiXCR to reprocess the PCR reads, holding one entry per CDR3 protein. The data hold about 610,000 distinct CDR3 sequences, with 10% observed a single time. The TCR comes from a human donor who donated a stem cell graft to a child with acute myeloid leukemia. The chain links TRBV6-2 or TRBV6-3 to TRBJ2-2; a weak D match, TRBD2 (6 bases). Sequenced material: PBMCs from the stem cell graft donor, taken from the stem cell graft. The CDR3 sequence is CASGLPNTGELFF. The CDR3 coding sequence is TGTGCCAGCGGACTACCTAACACCGGGGAGCTGTTTTTT.